Below, 21 T cell receptor beta chains from the same sample are listed, as sequenced in a study of T cell responses to AZD1222 COVID-19 vaccine. TCRdb's copy holds only in-frame clones and misses some; the assay was immunoSEQ multiplex PCR. The sample gives around 140,000 clones, just under 95% of which show up once; roughly 12% is in the top ten. The sample here was peripheral blood, taken after recovery from COVID-19. The receptors here all came from an adult who had recovered from COVID-19.

The chain couples TRBV9 to TRBJ1-5; D gene uncertain. This CDR3 spans 14 amino acids. The V gene lost 1 base and the J gene lost 7 bases, with 12 bases spanning the gap. Germline CDR1 is SGDLS and CDR2 is YYNGEE. CDR3 nucleotide sequence: TGTGCCAGCAGCGTAACTGGGGAGTTCCAGCCCCAGCATTTT. Translated, it gives CASSVTGEFQPQHF. Using reference TRBV9 and TRBJ1-5 for the parts outside the CDR3, the full variable domain is DSGVTQTPKHLITATGQRVTLRCSPRSGDLSVYWYQQSLDQGLQFLIQYYNGEERAKGNILERFSAQQFPDLHSELNLSSLELGDSALYFCASSVTGEFQPQHFGDGTRLSIL.

The chain joins TRBV19 to TRBJ1-5; D remains ambiguous. The germline V gene has CDR1 LNHDA and CDR2 SQIVND (reference sequence). The V end was cut by 2 bases, the J end by 2 bases, with 4 bases between. CDR3 length: 13 amino acids. CDR3 bases: TGTGCCAGTAGTATAAGAGGCAATCAGCCCCAGCATTTT. Translation gives CASSIRGNQPQHF.

This clone was observed once. CDR3 sequence reads: CASRGIGTGNYGYTF. The CDR3 nucleotides are TGTGCCAGCAGAGGAATCGGGACAGGGAACTATGGCTACACCTTC. The chain recombines TRBV3-1 (or the pseudogene TRBV3-2) with TRBJ1-2, with 9 bases that match TRBD1. The V segment lost 6 bases and the J segment 2 bases; nucleotides outside the gene matches: 7. The CDR3 length is 15 residues. The germline CDR1 and CDR2 sequences are LGHDT and YNNKEL (reference sequence).

The rearrangement uses TRBV6-5 and TRBJ2-1; TRBD2 might be the D (6 bases). The V and J ends lost 7 bases and 2 bases respectively, with 6 bases between them. The CDR3 is 12 amino acids. Germline lookup yields CDR1 MNHEY and CDR2 SVGAGI. The CDR3 spells CASTSAYNEQFF. The CDR3 DNA reads as TGTGCCAGCACTAGCGCCTACAATGAGCAGTTCTTC.

The chain employs TRBV27 and TRBJ1-5; the D is unclear. This CDR3 is 14 amino acids long. Germline CDR1 MNHEY, CDR2 SMNVEV (reference sequence). V was pared by 2 bases and J by 3 bases, with 8 bases between. The CDR3 protein is CASSLAPPNQPQHF. The CDR3 DNA reads TGTGCCAGCAGTTTAGCCCCCCCCAATCAGCCCCAGCATTTT.

V usage is TRBV18 and J usage is TRBJ1-4; possible D gene TRBD1, 6 bases. CDR1 KGHSH and CDR2 LQKENI come from the germline V gene. CDR3 length: 17 residues. V was trimmed by 1 base and J by 3 bases, leaving 15 bases between them. The CDR3 DNA is TGTGCCAGCTCACCACGAGTATCTGACAGGCCTAATGAAAAACTGTTTTTT. Translation: CASSPRVSDRPNEKLFF.

The J gene is TRBJ1-5, the V gene TRBV7-3; D not certain. This CDR3 spans 15 amino acids. The V and J ends lost 5 bases and 7 bases respectively, with 18 bases between them. Germline values: CDR1 SGHTA, CDR2 FQGTGA. The CDR3 here is CASSEEGGKGQPQHF. Written as DNA, the CDR3 is TGTGCCAGCAGCGAAGAGGGAGGGAAGGGACAGCCCCAGCATTTT.

The genes are TRBV7-2 and TRBJ1-2; 9 bases line up with TRBD1. Germline lookup yields CDR1 SGHTA and CDR2 FQGNSA. CDR3 size: 15 residues. V trimming: 5 bases; J trimming: 3 bases; junction bases outside the gene matches: 7. CDR3 nucleotide sequence: TGTGCCAGCAGCCACCCGGGACAGGGAGACTATGGCTACACCTTC. It specifies CASSHPGQGDYGYTF.

The J gene is TRBJ1-6, the V gene TRBV11-3, with 8 bases identical to TRBD1. Germline-derived CDR1 and CDR2 are SGHNT and YENEEA. The CDR3 has 16 residues. The trim removed 5 bases at V and 4 bases at J, leaving 7 bases unmatched. The CDR3 nucleotides read TGTGCCAGCAGCATCTGCAGGGGGCAGTATAATTCACCCCTCCACTTT. Residues: CASSICRGQYNSPLHF.

V gene TRBV9 combines with J gene TRBJ2-7; D unresolved. The V gene's germline CDR1 is SGDLS and CDR2 YYNGEE. Trimming cost V 0 bases and J 0 bases, with 13 bases left between them. The CDR3 spans 16 residues. The CDR3 DNA sequence: TGTGCCAGCAGCGTAGCCCCACAACCGAGCTCCTACGAGCAGTACTTC. This translates into CASSVAPQPSSYEQYF. Full variable domain (missing parts from reference TRBV9 and TRBJ2-7): DSGVTQTPKHLITATGQRVTLRCSPRSGDLSVYWYQQSLDQGLQFLIQYYNGEERAKGNILERFSAQQFPDLHSELNLSSLELGDSALYFCASSVAPQPSSYEQYFGPGTRLTVT.

The CDR3 loop reads CATSDFQGANTDTQYF. DNA for the CDR3: TGTGCCACCAGTGATTTCCAGGGGGCCAACACAGATACGCAGTATTTT. The chain employs TRBV24-1 and TRBJ2-3; 8 positions agree with TRBD1. Germline V CDR1 and CDR2: KGHDR, SFDVKD. The CDR3 length is 16 residues. J gave up 2 bases and V 1 base, and 4 bases lay outside the gene matches.

The chain is built from TRBV29-1 and TRBJ2-5; TRBD2 matches 14 bases. The germline V gene has CDR1 SQVTM and CDR2 ANQGSEA. The CDR3 is made up of 15 amino acids. V was clipped by 4 bases and J by 5 bases; unmatched bases: 6. The CDR3 spells CSVGGLAGATETQYF. The CDR3 bases are TGCAGCGTTGGGGGACTAGCGGGAGCTACGGAGACCCAGTACTTC. Full variable domain (rest looked up from reference TRBV29-1 and TRBJ2-5): SAVISQKPSRDICQRGTSLTIQCQVDSQVTMMFWYRQQPGQSLTLIATANQGSEATYESGFVIDKFPISRPNLTFSTLTVSNMSPEDSSIYLCSVGGLAGATETQYFGPGTRLLVL.

In DNA, the CDR3 is TGTGCCAGCAGGGGCCCATTGGGCTCCAGGGGAACAGATACGCAGTATTTT. Protein product: CASRGPLGSRGTDTQYF. The rearrangement joins TRBV3-1 (or the pseudogene TRBV3-2) to TRBJ2-3; D may be TRBD1 (6 bases). Germline V gene lookup returns CDR1 LGHDT and CDR2 YNNKEL (reference sequence). The length of the CDR3 is 17 residues. The ends were cut back, 6 bases at V and 3 bases at J, with 22 bases in the middle.

This clone was recorded once. The chain joins TRBV5-1 to TRBJ1-6, with D hard to call. Germline V CDR1 and CDR2: SGHRS, YFSETQ. V shed 6 bases and J shed 6 bases, with 16 bases lying between them. The CDR3 spans 15 residues. DNA of the CDR3: TGCGCCAGCACCCCGGAGCCGACGGGTAATTCACCCCTCCACTTT. It codes for CASTPEPTGNSPLHF.

The chain carries TRBV13 and TRBJ2-7; D gene unclear. V dropped 0 bases and J dropped 2 bases, with 5 bases sitting between them. This CDR3 has 13 amino acids. In germline, CDR1 is PRHDT, CDR2 FYEKMQ (reference sequence). The DNA for the CDR3 is TGTGCCAGCAGCTTAGGGACAACCTACGAGCAGTACTTC. Translating it yields CASSLGTTYEQYF.

The chain recombines TRBV5-1 with TRBJ1-6; D is possibly TRBD1 (5 bases). Between the trimmed V and J ends, which lost 4 bases and 5 bases, there was a span of 13 bases. This CDR3 is 15 amino acids long. In germline, CDR1 is SGHRS, CDR2 YFSETQ. For the CDR3, the DNA is TGCGCCAGCAGCCCTCAGGGTCTCAATAATTCACCCCTCCACTTT. Its translation is CASSPQGLNNSPLHF.

This chain connects TRBV12-5 to TRBJ2-5; 7 bases map to TRBD2. Germline V gene sequence: CDR1 LGHNT, CDR2 FRNRAP. This CDR3 region has 18 residues. The ends lost 1 base at V and 0 bases at J; junction bases unmatched: 11. In DNA form, the CDR3 reads TGTGCTAGTGGTTTGGCCCAGGGCCCCGGGGGGAACCAAGAGACCCAGTACTTC. Its protein product is CASGLAQGPGGNQETQYF.

V usage is TRBV19 and J usage is TRBJ1-1; TRBD1 is a possible D gene (6 bases). The CDR3 spans 14 residues. Looked up from germline, CDR1 is LNHDA and CDR2 is SQIVND (reference sequence). V lost 7 bases and J lost 1, with 13 bases in between. The CDR3 DNA follows: TGTGCCAGTACCCTGAGGGGGGGGAACACTGAAGCTTTCTTT. This encodes CASTLRGGNTEAFF.

This clone came up once. The V call is TRBV29-1, the J call TRBJ2-7, with a tentative D call TRBD1 (6 bases). The CDR3 runs 13 residues. Germline V lookup: CDR1 SQVTM, CDR2 ANQGSEA. The germline V and J ends were trimmed by 3 bases and 7 bases, with 16 bases remaining between them. CDR3 loop: CSVEGDRTEEQYF. Written as DNA, the CDR3 is TGCAGCGTTGAGGGAGACAGGACGGAAGAGCAGTACTTC.

The rearrangement uses TRBV10-3 and TRBJ1-3; D unclear. This CDR3 is built from 13 residues. V was shortened by 7 bases and J by 1 base, with 8 bases between the two germline ends. The germline gives CDR1 ENHRY, CDR2 SYGVKD. This CDR3 is CAIKTGSGNTIYF. CDR3 DNA sequence: TGTGCCATCAAGACGGGGTCTGGAAACACCATATATTTT.

The rearrangement links TRBV11-2 to TRBJ2-4, with 7 bases fitting TRBD2. The CDR3 has 17 residues. Per germline, CDR1 SGHAT and CDR2 FQNNGV. V dropped 4 bases and J dropped 3; count of bases not matched to a gene: 12. Here the CDR3 DNA reads TGTGCCAGCAGCTGGTTTCTTGGGGAGGGCGTCAAAAACATTCAGTACTTC. Its protein is CASSWFLGEGVKNIQYF.